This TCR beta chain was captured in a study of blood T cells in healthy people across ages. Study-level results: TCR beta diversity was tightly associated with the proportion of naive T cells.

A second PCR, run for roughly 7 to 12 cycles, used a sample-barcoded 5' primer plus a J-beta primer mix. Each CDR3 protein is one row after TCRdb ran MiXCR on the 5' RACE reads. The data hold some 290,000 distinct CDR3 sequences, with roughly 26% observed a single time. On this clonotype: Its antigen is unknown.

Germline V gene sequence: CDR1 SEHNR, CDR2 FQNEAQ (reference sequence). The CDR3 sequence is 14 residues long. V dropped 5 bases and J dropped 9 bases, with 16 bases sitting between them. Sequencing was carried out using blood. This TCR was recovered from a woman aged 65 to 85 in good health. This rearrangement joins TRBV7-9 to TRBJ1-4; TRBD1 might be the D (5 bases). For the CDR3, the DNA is TGTGCCAGCAGCCAATGGCGGGACGCCCAAAAACTGTTTTTT. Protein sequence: CASSQWRDAQKLFF.